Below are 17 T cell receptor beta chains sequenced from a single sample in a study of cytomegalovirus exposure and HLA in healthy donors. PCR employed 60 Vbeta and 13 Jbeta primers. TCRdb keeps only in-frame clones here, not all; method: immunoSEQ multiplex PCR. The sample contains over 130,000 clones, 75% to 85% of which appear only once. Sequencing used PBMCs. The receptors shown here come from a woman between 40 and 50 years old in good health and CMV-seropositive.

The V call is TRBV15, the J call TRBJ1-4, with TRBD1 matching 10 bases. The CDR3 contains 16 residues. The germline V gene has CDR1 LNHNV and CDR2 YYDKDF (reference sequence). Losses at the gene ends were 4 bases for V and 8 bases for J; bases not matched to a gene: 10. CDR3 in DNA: TGTGCCACCAGCACTAGGACAGGGGGTTCCAAAGAAAAACTGTTTTTT. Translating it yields CATSTRTGGSKEKLFF.

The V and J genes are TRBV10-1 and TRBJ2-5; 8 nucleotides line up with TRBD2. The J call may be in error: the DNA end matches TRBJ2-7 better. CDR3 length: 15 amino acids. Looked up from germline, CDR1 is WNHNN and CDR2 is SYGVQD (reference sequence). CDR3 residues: CASSVPAGVSYEQYF. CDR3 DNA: TGCGCCAGCAGTGTCCCAGCGGGAGTATCCTACGAGCAGTACTTC.

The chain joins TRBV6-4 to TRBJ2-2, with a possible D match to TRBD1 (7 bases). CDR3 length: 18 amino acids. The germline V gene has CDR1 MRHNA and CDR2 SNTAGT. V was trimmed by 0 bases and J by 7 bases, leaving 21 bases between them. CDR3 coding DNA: TGTGCCAGCAGTGACTCAGGGGGGAGACTAGGGGGCGGCGGGGAGCTGTTTTTT. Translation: CASSDSGGRLGGGGELFF.

The CDR3 here is CASSFGGGGTEAFF. The CDR3 region has the DNA TGTGCCAGCAGTTTTGGCGGGGGGGGGACTGAAGCTTTCTTT. The rearrangement joins TRBV28 to TRBJ1-1; tentative D call: TRBD1 (5 bases). CDR1 is MDHEN, CDR2 SYDVKM, per germline. V was shortened by 3 bases and J by 5 bases, with 13 bases between the two germline ends. The CDR3 is 14 amino acids.

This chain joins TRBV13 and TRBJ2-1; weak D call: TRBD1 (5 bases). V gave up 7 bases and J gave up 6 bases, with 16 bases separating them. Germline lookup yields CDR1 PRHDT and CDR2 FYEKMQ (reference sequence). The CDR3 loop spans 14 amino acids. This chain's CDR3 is CASIHAVRGNEQFF. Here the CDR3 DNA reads TGTGCCAGCATCCATGCGGTAAGGGGCAATGAGCAGTTCTTC.

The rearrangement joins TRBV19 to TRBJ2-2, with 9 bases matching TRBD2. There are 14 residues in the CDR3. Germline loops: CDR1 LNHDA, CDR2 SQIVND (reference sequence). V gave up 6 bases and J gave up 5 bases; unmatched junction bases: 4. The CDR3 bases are TGTGCCAGTAGCCGCGGGAGGGATACCGGGGAGCTGTTTTTT. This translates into CASSRGRDTGELFF. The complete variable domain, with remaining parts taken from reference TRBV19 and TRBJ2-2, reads DGGITQSPKYLFRKEGQNVTLSCEQNLNHDAMYWYRQDPGQGLRLIYYSQIVNDFQKGDIAEGYSVSREKKESFPLTVTSAQKNPTAFYLCASSRGRDTGELFFGEGSRLTVL.

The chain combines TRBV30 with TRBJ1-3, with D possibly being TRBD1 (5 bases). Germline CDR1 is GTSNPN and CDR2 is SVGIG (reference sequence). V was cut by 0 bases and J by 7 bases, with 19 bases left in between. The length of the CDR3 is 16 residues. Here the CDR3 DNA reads TGTGCCTGGAGTGTGTCAGGGTCTCGACGAGGTAACACCATATATTTT. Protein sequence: CAWSVSGSRRGNTIYF.

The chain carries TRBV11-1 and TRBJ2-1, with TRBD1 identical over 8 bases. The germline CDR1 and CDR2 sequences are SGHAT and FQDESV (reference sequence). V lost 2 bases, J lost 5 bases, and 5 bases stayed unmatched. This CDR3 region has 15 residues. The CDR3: CASSLHRDRNNEQFF. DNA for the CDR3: TGTGCCAGCAGCTTACACCGGGACAGGAACAATGAGCAGTTCTTC.

The chain's CDR3 is CATSSGYNEQFF. Here the CDR3 DNA reads TGTGCCACCTCTAGCGGTTACAATGAGCAGTTCTTC. The chain combines TRBV19 with TRBJ2-1; 7 nucleotides line up with TRBD2. The V segment lost 10 bases and the J segment 4 bases; nucleotides outside the gene matches: 4. This CDR3 has 12 residues. CDR1 LNHDA and CDR2 SQIVND come from the germline V gene (reference sequence).

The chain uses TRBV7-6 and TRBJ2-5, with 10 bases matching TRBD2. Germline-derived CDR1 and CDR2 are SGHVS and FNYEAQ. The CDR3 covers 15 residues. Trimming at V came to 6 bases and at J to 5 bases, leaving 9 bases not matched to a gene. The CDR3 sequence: CASSLKREGRETQYF. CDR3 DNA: TGTGCCAGCAGTTTGAAGCGGGAGGGCAGGGAGACCCAGTACTTC.

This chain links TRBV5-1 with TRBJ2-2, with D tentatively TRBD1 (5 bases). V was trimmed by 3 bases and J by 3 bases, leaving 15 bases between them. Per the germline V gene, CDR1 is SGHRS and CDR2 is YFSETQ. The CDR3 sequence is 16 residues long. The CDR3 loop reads CASSSDGGADTGELFF. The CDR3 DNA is TGCGCCAGCAGCTCGGATGGTGGGGCGGACACCGGGGAGCTGTTTTTT.

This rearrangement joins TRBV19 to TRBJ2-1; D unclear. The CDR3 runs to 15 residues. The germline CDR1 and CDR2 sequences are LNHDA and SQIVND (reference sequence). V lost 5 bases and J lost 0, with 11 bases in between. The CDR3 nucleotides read TGTGCCAGTAGTGCACAGACGGTCTCCTACAATGAGCAGTTCTTC. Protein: CASSAQTVSYNEQFF.

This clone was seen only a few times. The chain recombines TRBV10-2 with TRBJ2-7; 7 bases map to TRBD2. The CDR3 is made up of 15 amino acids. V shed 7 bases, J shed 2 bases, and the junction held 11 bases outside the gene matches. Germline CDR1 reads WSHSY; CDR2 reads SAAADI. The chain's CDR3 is CASKGRARGAYEQYF. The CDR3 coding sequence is TGCGCCAGCAAGGGGAGGGCGAGGGGAGCCTACGAGCAGTACTTC.

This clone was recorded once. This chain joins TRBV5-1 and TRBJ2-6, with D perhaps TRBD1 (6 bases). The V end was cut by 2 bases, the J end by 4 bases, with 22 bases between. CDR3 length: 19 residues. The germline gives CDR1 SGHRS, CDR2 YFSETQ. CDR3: CASSFNRDTTYTGANVLTF. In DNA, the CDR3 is TGCGCCAGCAGCTTTAACCGGGACACGACTTATACCGGGGCCAACGTCCTGACTTTC.

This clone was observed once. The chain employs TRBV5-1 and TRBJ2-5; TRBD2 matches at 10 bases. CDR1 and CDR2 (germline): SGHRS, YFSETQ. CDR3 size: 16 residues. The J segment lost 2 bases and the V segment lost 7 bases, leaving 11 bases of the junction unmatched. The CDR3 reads CASGGALAGAQETQYF. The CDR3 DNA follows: TGCGCCAGCGGGGGGGCCCTAGCGGGGGCACAAGAGACCCAGTACTTC.

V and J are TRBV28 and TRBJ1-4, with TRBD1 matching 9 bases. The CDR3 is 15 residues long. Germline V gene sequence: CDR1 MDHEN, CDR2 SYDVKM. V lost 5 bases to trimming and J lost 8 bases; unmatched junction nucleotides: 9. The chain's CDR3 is CASSIPTGGGEKLFF. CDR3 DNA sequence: TGTGCCAGCAGTATTCCGACAGGGGGAGGGGAAAAACTGTTTTTT. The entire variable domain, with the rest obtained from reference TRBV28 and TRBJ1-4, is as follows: DVKVTQSSRYLVKRTGEKVFLECVQDMDHENMFWYRQDPGLGLRLIYFSYDVKMKEKGDIPEGYSVSREKKERFSLILESASTNQTSMYLCASSIPTGGGEKLFFGSGTQLSVL.

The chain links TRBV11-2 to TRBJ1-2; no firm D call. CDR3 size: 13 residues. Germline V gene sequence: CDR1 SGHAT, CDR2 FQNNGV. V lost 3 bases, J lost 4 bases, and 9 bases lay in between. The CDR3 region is CASSFSRSYGYTF. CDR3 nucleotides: TGTGCCAGCAGCTTCTCCAGAAGCTATGGCTACACCTTC.